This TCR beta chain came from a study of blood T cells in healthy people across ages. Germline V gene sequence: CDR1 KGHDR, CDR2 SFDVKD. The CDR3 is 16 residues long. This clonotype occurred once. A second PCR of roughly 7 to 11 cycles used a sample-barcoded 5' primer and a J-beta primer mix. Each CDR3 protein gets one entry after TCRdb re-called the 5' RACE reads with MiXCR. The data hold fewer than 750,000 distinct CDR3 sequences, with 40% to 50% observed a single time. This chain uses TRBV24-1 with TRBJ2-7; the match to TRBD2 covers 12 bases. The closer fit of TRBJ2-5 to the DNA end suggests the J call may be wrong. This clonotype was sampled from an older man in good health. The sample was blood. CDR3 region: CATSAMTSGRSETQYF. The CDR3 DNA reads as TGTGCCACCAGTGCCATGACTAGCGGGAGATCGGAGACCCAGTACTTC.